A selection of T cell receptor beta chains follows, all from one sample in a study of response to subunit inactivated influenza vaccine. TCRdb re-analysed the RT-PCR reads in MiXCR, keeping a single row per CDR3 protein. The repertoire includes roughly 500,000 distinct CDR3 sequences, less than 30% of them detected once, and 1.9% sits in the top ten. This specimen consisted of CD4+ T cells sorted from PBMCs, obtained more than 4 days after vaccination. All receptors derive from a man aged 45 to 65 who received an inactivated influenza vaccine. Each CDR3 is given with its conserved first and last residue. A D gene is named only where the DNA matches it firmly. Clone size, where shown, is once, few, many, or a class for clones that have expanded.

CDR3aa: CSARRLPRAYGYTF
CDR3nt: TGCAGTGCTAGACGGCTCCCCAGGGCCTATGGCTACACCTTC
d_gene: -
abundance: -
j_gene: TRBJ1-2
v_gene: TRBV20-1

CDR3aa: CASSLGQDREQYF
CDR3nt: TGTGCCAGCAGCTTGGGGCAGGACCGCGAGCAGTACTTC
d_gene: -
abundance: once
j_gene: TRBJ2-7
v_gene: TRBV5-4

CDR3aa: CASSLANSPEAFF
CDR3nt: TGCGCCAGCAGCTTGGCTAACAGCCCGGAAGCTTTCTTT
d_gene: -
abundance: few
j_gene: TRBJ1-1
v_gene: TRBV5-1

CDR3aa: CAISESGSSGANVLTF
CDR3nt: TGTGCCATCAGTGAGTCGGGGAGCTCTGGGGCCAACGTCCTGACTTTC
d_gene: -
abundance: -
j_gene: TRBJ2-6
v_gene: TRBV10-3

CDR3aa: CSASQGGKTQYF
CDR3nt: TGCAGTGCTAGTCAGGGGGGGAAGACCCAGTACTTC
d_gene: -
abundance: -
j_gene: TRBJ2-5
v_gene: TRBV20-1

CDR3aa: CASVPGLAGGVYEQYF
CDR3nt: TGCGCCAGCGTCCCGGGACTAGCGGGAGGAGTATACGAGCAGTACTTC
d_gene: TRBD2
abundance: few
j_gene: TRBJ2-7
v_gene: TRBV5-1

CDR3aa: CASSLSGQVPGANVLTF
CDR3nt: TGTGCCAGCAGTTTATCGGGCCAGGTCCCTGGGGCCAACGTCCTGACTTTC
d_gene: -
abundance: -
j_gene: TRBJ2-6
v_gene: TRBV27

CDR3aa: CASSFLAGTQYF
CDR3nt: TGTGCCAGCAGCTTCCTAGCGGGTACGCAGTATTTT
d_gene: TRBD2
abundance: -
j_gene: TRBJ2-3
v_gene: TRBV7-2

CDR3aa: CASSLRQGAREQYF
CDR3nt: TGTGCCAGCAGTTTACGCCAGGGGGCACGAGAGCAGTACTTC
d_gene: TRBD1
abundance: -
j_gene: TRBJ2-7
v_gene: TRBV12-3/TRBV12-4

CDR3aa: CASSKTSGTYNEQFF
CDR3nt: TGTGCCAGCTCAAAGACTAGCGGGACCTACAATGAGCAGTTCTTC
d_gene: TRBD2
abundance: -
j_gene: TRBJ2-1
v_gene: TRBV18

CDR3aa: CASSYSRRRNYNEQFF
CDR3nt: TGTGCCAGCAGTTATTCACGACGGAGAAATTACAATGAGCAGTTCTTC
d_gene: -
abundance: -
j_gene: TRBJ2-1
v_gene: TRBV6-2/TRBV6-3

CDR3aa: CASSATGVAETQYF
CDR3nt: TGCGCCAGCAGCGCTACAGGGGTGGCTGAGACCCAGTACTTC
d_gene: TRBD1
abundance: many
j_gene: TRBJ2-5
v_gene: TRBV5-1

CDR3aa: CASSETRLAGAHEQYF
CDR3nt: TGTGCCAGCAGTGAAACCCGACTAGCGGGAGCACACGAGCAGTACTTC
d_gene: TRBD2
abundance: few
j_gene: TRBJ2-7
v_gene: TRBV25-1

CDR3aa: CSFWVRGSTDTQYF
CDR3nt: TGCAGCTTTTGGGTTCGGGGAAGCACAGATACGCAGTATTTT
d_gene: -
abundance: many
j_gene: TRBJ2-3
v_gene: TRBV29-1

CDR3aa: CASSVVLSTDTQYF
CDR3nt: TGTGCCAGCAGCGTAGTTTTGAGCACAGATACGCAGTATTTT
d_gene: -
abundance: -
j_gene: TRBJ2-3
v_gene: TRBV9

CDR3aa: CASSLDGTGVQPQHF
CDR3nt: TGTGCCAGCAGTTTAGACGGGACAGGGGTGCAGCCCCAGCATTTT
d_gene: TRBD1
abundance: -
j_gene: TRBJ1-5
v_gene: TRBV12-3/TRBV12-4

CDR3aa: CASRTGEQETQYF
CDR3nt: TGTGCCAGCAGGACGGGCGAGCAAGAGACCCAGTACTTC
d_gene: -
abundance: few
j_gene: TRBJ2-5
v_gene: TRBV12-3/TRBV12-4

CDR3aa: CASSSRALGGKPYNEQFF
CDR3nt: TGTGCCAGCAGCTCTCGAGCGTTAGGCGGCAAGCCCTACAATGAGCAGTTCTTC
d_gene: -
abundance: -
j_gene: TRBJ2-1
v_gene: TRBV11-1

CDR3aa: CSATGSSKSHTGELFF
CDR3nt: TGCAGTGCGACGGGATCTTCAAAGTCCCATACCGGGGAGCTGTTTTTT
d_gene: -
abundance: few
j_gene: TRBJ2-2
v_gene: TRBV20-1

CDR3aa: CSVRRQETYEQYF
CDR3nt: TGCAGCGTTAGAAGACAGGAGACCTACGAGCAGTACTTC
d_gene: -
abundance: few
j_gene: TRBJ2-7
v_gene: TRBV29-1

CDR3aa: CSVSRQGPPPYGYTF
CDR3nt: TGCAGCGTCAGCCGACAGGGCCCCCCGCCCTATGGCTACACCTTC
d_gene: TRBD1
abundance: -
j_gene: TRBJ1-2
v_gene: TRBV29-1

CDR3aa: CSAILAGFSTDTQYF
CDR3nt: TGCAGTGCTATACTAGCGGGGTTTTCCACAGATACGCAGTATTTT
d_gene: TRBD2
abundance: -
j_gene: TRBJ2-3
v_gene: TRBV20-1

CDR3aa: CSVDRGLDYNEQFF
CDR3nt: TGCAGCGTTGACAGGGGGCTTGACTACAATGAGCAGTTCTTC
d_gene: TRBD1
abundance: many
j_gene: TRBJ2-1
v_gene: TRBV29-1

CDR3aa: CASSLDGGALEQFF
CDR3nt: TGTGCCAGCAGCTTAGACGGGGGGGCGCTTGAGCAGTTCTTC
d_gene: TRBD2
abundance: few
j_gene: TRBJ2-1
v_gene: TRBV7-6

CDR3aa: CASSPSGPEAEQYF
CDR3nt: TGTGCCAGCAGCCCTAGCGGCCCCGAGGCCGAGCAGTACTTC
d_gene: TRBD2
abundance: -
j_gene: TRBJ2-7
v_gene: TRBV7-9

CDR3aa: CASSLVLSEAFF
CDR3nt: TGTGCCAGCAGCTTAGTGTTGTCCGAAGCTTTCTTT
d_gene: -
abundance: few
j_gene: TRBJ1-1
v_gene: TRBV11-2

CDR3aa: CSVVRTGGETQYF
CDR3nt: TGCAGCGTTGTAAGGACAGGGGGGGAGACCCAGTACTTC
d_gene: TRBD1
abundance: -
j_gene: TRBJ2-5
v_gene: TRBV29-1

CDR3aa: CASSFSSRPGETQYF
CDR3nt: TGTGCCAGCAGTTTCAGCTCGCGCCCAGGAGAGACCCAGTACTTC
d_gene: -
abundance: -
j_gene: TRBJ2-5
v_gene: TRBV6-2/TRBV6-3

CDR3aa: CASSLVVPGGANEQFF
CDR3nt: TGTGCCAGCAGCTTGGTAGTGCCTGGGGGAGCCAATGAGCAGTTCTTC
d_gene: -
abundance: -
j_gene: TRBJ2-1
v_gene: TRBV5-6

CDR3aa: CSVNSLRGPGEQYF
CDR3nt: TGCAGCGTCAACTCTCTCAGGGGGCCTGGGGAGCAGTACTTC
d_gene: TRBD1
abundance: -
j_gene: TRBJ2-7
v_gene: TRBV29-1

CDR3aa: CASSPSSRETQYF
CDR3nt: TGTGCCAGCTCACCATCGTCAAGGGAGACCCAGTACTTC
d_gene: -
abundance: many
j_gene: TRBJ2-5
v_gene: TRBV18

CDR3aa: CASSLVSVSSGGSRYTQYF
CDR3nt: TGTGCCAGCAGCTTAGTTTCAGTGTCTAGCGGGGGGTCCAGGTATACGCAGTATTTT
d_gene: TRBD2
abundance: few
j_gene: TRBJ2-3
v_gene: TRBV7-6

CDR3aa: CASRQQGPRGYEQYF
CDR3nt: TGTGCCAGCAGGCAACAGGGACCCCGAGGCTACGAGCAGTACTTC
d_gene: -
abundance: -
j_gene: TRBJ2-7
v_gene: TRBV7-2

CDR3aa: CASSREGPNEKLFF
CDR3nt: TGCGCCAGCAGCCGAGAGGGGCCTAATGAAAAACTGTTTTTT
d_gene: -
abundance: few
j_gene: TRBJ1-4
v_gene: TRBV5-1

CDR3aa: CSASSGYSYEQYF
CDR3nt: TGCAGTGCTAGTTCTGGATACAGTTACGAGCAGTACTTC
d_gene: -
abundance: -
j_gene: TRBJ2-7
v_gene: TRBV20-1

CDR3aa: CASSVPTGVTGELFF
CDR3nt: TGCGCCAGCAGCGTTCCTACAGGGGTAACCGGGGAGCTGTTTTTT
d_gene: TRBD1
abundance: few
j_gene: TRBJ2-2
v_gene: TRBV5-1

CDR3aa: CASSLSVGVGETQYF
CDR3nt: TGCGCCAGCAGCTTGTCGGTGGGGGTCGGGGAGACCCAGTACTTC
d_gene: -
abundance: few
j_gene: TRBJ2-5
v_gene: TRBV5-1

CDR3aa: CASSGQGAMGGYTF
CDR3nt: TGTGCCAGCAGCGGACAGGGGGCGATGGGTGGCTACACCTTC
d_gene: TRBD1
abundance: many
j_gene: TRBJ1-2
v_gene: TRBV5-5

CDR3aa: CASSRTSGRVYEQYF
CDR3nt: TGTGCCAGCAGTCGGACTAGCGGGAGGGTCTACGAGCAGTACTTC
d_gene: TRBD2
abundance: few
j_gene: TRBJ2-7
v_gene: TRBV12-3/TRBV12-4

CDR3aa: CSVGSPPFDEQFF
CDR3nt: TGCAGTGTAGGGAGCCCCCCATTTGATGAGCAGTTCTTC
d_gene: -
abundance: -
j_gene: TRBJ2-1
v_gene: TRBV20-1